This TCR beta chain was sequenced during a study of blood T cell repertoires in COVID-19. Clones were sequenced by immunoSEQ multiplex PCR, and TCRdb holds only the in-frame ones, with some missing. The sample lists over 45,000 clones; over 75% were seen once. Germline CDR1 is SGHVS and CDR2 is FQNEAQ. This CDR3 is 13 amino acids long. Trimming took off 2 bases at V and 3 bases at J, with 7 bases between the two ends. The clonotype originates from a man aged 80 or over in a cohort sampled during active COVID-19. Material for sequencing was peripheral blood. V is TRBV7-8 and J is TRBJ1-1; D is uncertain. CDR3 residues: CASSLSGYTEAFF. CDR3 in DNA: TGTGCCAGCAGCTTATCAGGATACACTGAAGCTTTCTTT.